The 12 T cell receptor beta chains below all came from one sample that was sequenced in a study of blood T cell repertoires in COVID-19. Sequencing used immunoSEQ multiplex PCR; TCRdb keeps in-frame clones, though not all of them. The data hold 250,000 to 300,000 clones, with about four fifths observed a single time. The source material was peripheral blood. The source of these receptors is a man older than 75 with acute or convalescent COVID-19.

This clone was observed a handful of times. V and J are TRBV5-4 and TRBJ1-1; no reliable D call. Between the trimmed V and J ends, which lost 4 bases and 6 bases, there was a span of 16 bases. This CDR3 has 14 residues. Germline V lookup: CDR1 SGHNT, CDR2 YYREEE (reference sequence). The CDR3 DNA sequence: TGTGCCAGCAGCGACATGACACCTAGCGCTGAAGCTTTCTTT. Translated: CASSDMTPSAEAFF.

This clone was seen a handful of times. The chain couples TRBV27 to TRBJ1-6, with D maybe TRBD1 (5 bases). Germline-derived CDR1 and CDR2 are MNHEY and SMNVEV (reference sequence). The CDR3 runs to 13 residues. Trimming took off 6 bases at V and 8 bases at J, with 11 bases between the two ends. CDR3 nucleotide sequence: TGTGCCAGCAGCTACAGGAGTGATTCACCCCTCCACTTT. It is translated as CASSYRSDSPLHF.

Notes on this clone: Other DNA sequences in the sample encode the same CDR3. The chain carries TRBV7-2 and TRBJ1-1; D ambiguous. The CDR3 runs to 14 residues. Germline CDR1 SGHTA, CDR2 FQGNSA. V lost 3 bases to trimming and J lost 0 bases, with 8 bases between them. In DNA, the CDR3 is TGTGCCAGCAGCTTGACCGACATGAACACTGAAGCTTTCTTT. Residues: CASSLTDMNTEAFF.

V is TRBV7-2 and J is TRBJ1-6; D is undetermined. There are 11 residues in the CDR3. Germline values: CDR1 SGHTA, CDR2 FQGNSA. V lost 3 bases and J lost 14, with 8 bases in between. This CDR3 is CASSLSLSLHF. DNA of the CDR3: TGTGCCAGCAGCTTGAGTTTATCCCTCCACTTT.

The chain recombines TRBV18 with TRBJ1-1; unclear D gene. The CDR3 contains 13 residues. Germline-derived CDR1 and CDR2 are KGHSH and LQKENI. Trimming stripped 3 bases from V and 1 base from J, with 6 bases between. CDR3 DNA sequence: TGTGCCAGCTCACCGAGACAGAACACTGAAGCTTTCTTT. This gives the protein CASSPRQNTEAFF.

This clone was seen a single time. V and J are TRBV6-1 and TRBJ1-3, with D unclear. This CDR3 comprises 16 residues. The V end was cut by 1 base, the J end by 2 bases, with 12 bases between. Germline CDR1 and CDR2: MNHNS and SASEGT. CDR3 nucleotide sequence: TGTGCCAGCAGTGAAGATAGTGGTTTTACTGGAAACACCATATATTTT. Its protein is CASSEDSGFTGNTIYF.

The rearrangement links TRBV28 to TRBJ2-6, with 8 bases fitting TRBD1. V gave up 1 base and J gave up 0 bases; unmatched junction bases: 5. There are 18 residues in the CDR3. Germline lookup yields CDR1 MDHEN and CDR2 SYDVKM. The CDR3 sequence is CASSLSAGGLSGANVLTF. The CDR3 DNA follows: TGTGCCAGCAGTTTATCGGCAGGGGGCCTCTCTGGGGCCAACGTCCTGACTTTC.

This CDR3 is CASSQVNTNTGELFF. As DNA, the CDR3 is TGTGCCAGCAGCCAAGTAAACACGAACACCGGGGAGCTGTTTTTT. The chain couples TRBV3-1 (or the pseudogene TRBV3-2) to TRBJ2-2, with D unresolved. Germline V gene lookup returns CDR1 LGHDT and CDR2 YNNKEL (reference sequence). The ends were cut back, 1 base at V and 0 bases at J, with 6 bases in the middle. The CDR3 sequence is 15 residues long.

This clone showed up just once. V gene TRBV2 combines with J gene TRBJ2-7; perhaps TRBD1 as D (6 bases). Germline CDR1 and CDR2: SNHLY and FYNNEI. The CDR3 is 15 residues long. V gave up 2 bases and J gave up 1 base, with 12 bases separating them. The CDR3 here is CASSETPGQSYEQYF. CDR3 nucleotide sequence: TGTGCCAGCAGTGAAACCCCCGGACAGTCCTACGAGCAGTACTTC.

The chain joins TRBV5-1 to TRBJ2-7, with D tentatively TRBD2 (5 bases). Looked up from germline, CDR1 is SGHRS and CDR2 is YFSETQ. The V end lost 4 bases, the J end lost 6 bases, and 17 bases lay between the germline ends. The CDR3 extends over 14 amino acids. CDR3 region: CASSQRGGPGEQYF. Here the CDR3 DNA reads TGCGCCAGCAGCCAGCGCGGCGGGCCGGGCGAGCAGTACTTC.

The chain links TRBV18 to TRBJ2-4, with D perhaps TRBD1 (6 bases). The germline V and J ends were trimmed by 3 bases and 5 bases, with 17 bases remaining between them. The CDR3 runs to 16 residues. The germline V gene has CDR1 KGHSH and CDR2 LQKENI. In nucleotides, the CDR3 is TGTGCCAGCTCACCTCTACAGGACAGTGCCCAAAACATTCAGTACTTC. It specifies CASSPLQDSAQNIQYF.

The chain recombines TRBV2 with TRBJ1-5; TRBD1 agrees at 12 bases. CDR1 is SNHLY and CDR2 is FYNNEI in the germline V gene. This CDR3 contains 15 residues. J lost 6 bases, V lost 7 bases, and 7 bases had no gene match. CDR3 loop: CASTLGQGAAQPQHF. The CDR3 DNA sequence: TGTGCCAGCACCTTGGGACAGGGGGCAGCTCAGCCCCAGCATTTT.